This T cell receptor (beta chain) was sequenced for a study of long-term antiretroviral therapy in people with HIV (dated by TCRdb to 2022 to 2024). Turning to the overall study: The earliest samples were collected roughly a decade before the 2015 WHO recommendation for immediate ART, at a time when ART was usually postponed until CD4 counts fell. This retrospective serial study examined whether starting ART and sustained HIV suppression were associated with changes in the composition and diversity of the TRB repertoire in peripheral blood. Among the approximately 30 participants with HIV, ten to twelve were female. The cohort contributed 150 to 200 cryopreserved PBMC samples from about 30 adults with confirmed HIV infection, collected serially over a mean of approximately six years (range 1-12). No cross-contamination during QIAcube processing was shown when test extractions of a monoclonal T-cell line were performed alongside fewer than 35 polyclonal samples.

The immunoSEQ hsTCRB v3.0 assay was used at survey level resolution to sequence the TRB variable region. The targeted TRB sequencing depth was about 40,000-55,000 T-cell genomes per sample. An Illumina MiSeq with a v3 150-cycle kit was used to sequence the pooled TRB libraries. Turning to the authors' computational methods: Repertoire analysis was run in R within a reproducible Nextflow workflow that covered QC, data transformation and analysis. LymphoSeq2, an R package for AIRR-Seq data exploration, was used to implement custom analyses. A few samples yielding fewer than 5000 total TRB sequences were excluded, leaving 188 analyzed HIV repertoires. Of the approximately 190 retained HIV repertoires, under 65 were collected before and under 150 after ART initiation. Each repertoire was downsampled to 5000 TRB nucleotide sequences, and summary statistics were averaged across 100 downsampling iterations. The analysis kept only TRB sequences whose CDR3 regions were at least seven amino acids long. Diversity was assessed using a clonality score derived from Shannon entropy and using the Gini coefficient. In the repertoire networks, any two of the top 5000 CDR3 amino acid sequences were connected whenever the two sequences differed by an edit distance of one. For TRB CDR3 amino acid sequences, antigen specificity groups and MHC restriction were predicted with GLIPH2. To flag known associations with CMV, EBV, HIV or tissue antigens, CDR3 amino acid sequences were compared against VDJdb and McPAS-TCR. Pre-ART, post-ART and control groups were compared with Wilcoxon signed-rank tests and Holm-Bonferroni correction. TCRdb obtained this table from immuneACCESS and retained in-frame rearrangements with V and J assigned. These tables miss some clones; where compared with another copy, unresolved V genes account for less than half of the shortfall, and the remainder is unexplained. The V and J calls and clone size were taken over from that table, and D and trimming were inferred from the DNA. Recorded for this sample are just over 35,000 clones; around 94% of them occurred a single time. 3% to 4.5% of the sample lies in the top ten.

To be included, a participant needed at least one PBMC sample from before ART initiation plus at least two post-ART samples. Treatment was received in the United States of America by all participants with HIV. Before DNA extraction, cryopreserved samples containing 1-10 million PBMC were thawed and washed. At the time of the earliest PBMC sample, participants with HIV were aged between about 20 and 54 years. Each participant contributed PBMC samples from 1-4 timepoints before ART initiation and 2-8 timepoints after ART initiation, with a median of 7 samples. For every participant, serial HIV viral load, CD4+ T-cell count, ART history and demographic data were obtained. Genomic DNA was extracted from unsorted PBMC with a Qiagen kit on a QIAcube, processed in batches of 12 samples. The germline V gene supplies CDR1 SGHTA and CDR2 FQGTGA. The CDR3 has 15 amino acids, counting the end cysteine and phenylalanine. Solely the CDR3 DNA is kept, with 45 bases framed from the first base. Cut back by 3 bases and 2 bases, the V and J ends lie 10 bases apart.

What the research found in general, with its limitations: Starting ART was linked to a significant rise in TRB diversity, yet even with long-term ART the diversity remained significantly lower than in transplant donor controls. At every time point, the repertoire was dominated by expanded TRB clones first identified before ART initiation, although this dominance fluctuated and, in many PLHIV, declined after ART. Narrower CDR3 length ranges were observed in HIV repertoires than in controls, and an antigen-experienced repertoire with only a slight naive shift after ART was suggested by the network structure. Because pre-ART samples had limited cell numbers, unsorted PBMC were profiled rather than sorted CD4+ and CD8+ T cells. Inferences about post-ART repertoire changes are limited because no data were available on ART adherence, viral resistance or therapy changes. Samples dated from the mid-2000s to the late 2010s, and the ART regimens used may be less effective than current ones. Owing to limited PBMC availability, only the TCR beta chain was sequenced, without alpha chain pairing.

Concerning this clone itself: It lacks a known antigen. No per-base quality is available; no much larger clone lies one base away.

This TCR derives from a woman aged 50 to 60 with HIV. The sequence is built from TRBV7-3 and TRBJ2-2, with TRBD2 perhaps the D gene, on 7 matching bases. Sequenced material: unsorted PBMCs, taken 4.1 years after starting antiretroviral therapy. The bases read TGTGCCAGCAGCTTGAGGGGGGGAAACACCGGGGAGCTGTTTTTT. Its protein product is CASSLRGGNTGELFF.